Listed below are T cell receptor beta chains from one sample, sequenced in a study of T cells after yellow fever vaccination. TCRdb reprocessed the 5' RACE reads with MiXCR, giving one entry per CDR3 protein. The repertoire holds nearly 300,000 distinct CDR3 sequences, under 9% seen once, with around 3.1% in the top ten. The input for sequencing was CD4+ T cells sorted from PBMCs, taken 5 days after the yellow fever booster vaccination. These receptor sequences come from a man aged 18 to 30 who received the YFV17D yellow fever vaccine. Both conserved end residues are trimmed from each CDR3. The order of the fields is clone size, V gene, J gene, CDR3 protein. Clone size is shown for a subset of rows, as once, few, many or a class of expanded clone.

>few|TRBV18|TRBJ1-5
ASSPKGERGPQH
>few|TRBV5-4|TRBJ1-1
ASSTDGNTEAF
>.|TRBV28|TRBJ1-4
ASSSPLGQEKLF
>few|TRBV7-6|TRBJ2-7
ASSLLSPNEQY
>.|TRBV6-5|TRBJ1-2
ASSPDHRALGYT
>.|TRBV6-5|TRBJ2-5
ASRNWTSGIQETQY
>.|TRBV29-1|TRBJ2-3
SVEEWERTDTQY
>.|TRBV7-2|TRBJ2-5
ASSPRLGFGETQY
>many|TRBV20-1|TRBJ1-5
SARSAVSVGGQPQH
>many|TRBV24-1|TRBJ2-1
ATSDPFLAGAYNEQF
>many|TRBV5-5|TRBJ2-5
ASSWWETQY
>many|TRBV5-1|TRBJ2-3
ASSRDRAADTQY
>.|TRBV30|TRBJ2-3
AWSVLLDTQY
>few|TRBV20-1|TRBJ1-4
SATATGTGDEKLF
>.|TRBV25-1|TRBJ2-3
ASSQRTVGEGADTQY
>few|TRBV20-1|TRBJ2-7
SAGGFAYEQY
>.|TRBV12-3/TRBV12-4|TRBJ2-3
ASSPRLAGVRASTDTQY
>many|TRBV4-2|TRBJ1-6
ASSERGGSYNSPLH
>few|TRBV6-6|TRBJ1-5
ASSYDLISQH
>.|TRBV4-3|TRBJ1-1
ASSHGQEIMNTEAF
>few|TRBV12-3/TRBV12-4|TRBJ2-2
ASRGQEHPAGELF
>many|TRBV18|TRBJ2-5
ASSPPGQETQY
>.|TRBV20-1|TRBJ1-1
SARDPRRGENTEAF
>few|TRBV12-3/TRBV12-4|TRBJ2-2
ASSLGDRGSTGELF
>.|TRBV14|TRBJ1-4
ASSLLTPGEKLF
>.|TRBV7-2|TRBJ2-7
ASSLGAITYEQY
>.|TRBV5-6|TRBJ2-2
ASSLVGGWTGELF
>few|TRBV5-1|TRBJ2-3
ASSLAGLSTDLSDTQY
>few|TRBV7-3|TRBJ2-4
ASSLVGGGVKNIQY
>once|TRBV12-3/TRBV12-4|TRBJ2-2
ASSLAPDRYTGELF
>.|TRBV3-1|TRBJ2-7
ASSQAGQGPFYEQY
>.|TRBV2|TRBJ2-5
ASNQGLAWQETQY
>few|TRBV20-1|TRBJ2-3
SAQRTGTADTQY
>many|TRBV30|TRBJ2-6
AWSESLITSGANVLT
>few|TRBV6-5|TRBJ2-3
ASSYKRTSTDTQY
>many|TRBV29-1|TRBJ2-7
SVGGQSSSYEQY
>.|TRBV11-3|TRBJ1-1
ASSIQGQNTEAF
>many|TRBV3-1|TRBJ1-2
ASSYPGTDNYGYT
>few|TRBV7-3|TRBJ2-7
ASSLNLGYEQY
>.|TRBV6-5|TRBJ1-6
ASSYRPGPLH
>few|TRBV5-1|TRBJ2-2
ASSLRTGGASGELF
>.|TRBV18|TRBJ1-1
ASSRYTRENTEAF
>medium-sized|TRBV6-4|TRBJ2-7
ASSDIGDSHEQY
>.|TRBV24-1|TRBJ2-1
ATSDTGHPDNEQF
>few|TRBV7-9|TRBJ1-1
ASSPGVSTAF
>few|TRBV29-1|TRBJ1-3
SARPGGSGNTIY
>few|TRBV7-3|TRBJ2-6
ASSLTAGATGANVLT
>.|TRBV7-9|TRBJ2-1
ASSERTGRNEQF
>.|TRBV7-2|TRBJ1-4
ASSLNSPTVQNEKLF
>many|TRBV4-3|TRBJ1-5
ASSQGTPERGQPQH
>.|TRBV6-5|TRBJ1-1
ASRAGDRNTEAF
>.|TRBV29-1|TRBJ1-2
SVGGGQGYGYT
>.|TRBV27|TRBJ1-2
ASSLSWGGYGYT
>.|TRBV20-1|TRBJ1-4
SAARDSSNEKLF
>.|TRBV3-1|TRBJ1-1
ASSQGTRNTEAF
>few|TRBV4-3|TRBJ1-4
ASSQEPTWTNEKLF
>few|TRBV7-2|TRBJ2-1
ASSLDSGGFGEQF
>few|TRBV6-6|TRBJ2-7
ASSPIPPYEQY